This entry concerns a single T cell receptor (beta chain). The data derive from a study of PD-1 blockade in mismatch repair-deficient tumors. Profiled with immunoSEQ multiplex PCR; TCRdb holds only in-frame clones, not every one. The table shows approximately 79,000 clones, with approximately 80% occurring only once. TCRs were sequenced from a few patients responding to pembrolizumab. This specimen consisted of peripheral blood, obtained 44 weeks after starting pembrolizumab. The TCR was taken from an adult with mismatch repair-deficient cancer.

CDR3 DNA: TGCGCCAGCAGCTCCGGGACAGTAAAAGAGACCCAGTACTTC. Encoded protein: CASSSGTVKETQYF. V is TRBV5-1 and J is TRBJ2-5, with 7 bases matching TRBD1. The V gene's germline CDR1 is SGHRS and CDR2 YFSETQ. The CDR3 extends over 14 amino acids. Trimming took 3 bases from V and 3 from J; bases not matched to a gene: 5.